Presented here are 9 T cell receptor beta chains from one specimen sequenced in a study of cytomegalovirus exposure and HLA in healthy donors. PCR primers comprised 60 Vbeta and 13 Jbeta primers. Assay used: immunoSEQ multiplex PCR; TCRdb lists only in-frame clones, some missing. The top ten hold approximately 11% of the sample, which has 90,000 to 120,000 clones, roughly 70% seen once. The sample was PBMCs. These receptors all stem from a man aged 40-49 years in good health and CMV-seropositive.

This clone was seen a few times. The J gene is TRBJ2-2, the V gene TRBV12-5; 11 nucleotides align to TRBD2. CDR1 is LGHNT, CDR2 FRNRAP, per germline. V trimming: 6 bases; J trimming: 7 bases; junction bases outside the gene matches: 10. CDR3 size: 16 residues. The chain's CDR3 is CASGPTSGSLGGELFF. DNA of the CDR3: TGTGCTAGTGGACCAACTAGCGGGAGTCTCGGCGGGGAGCTGTTTTTT.

The gene calls are TRBV5-1 and TRBJ1-5; the D is unclear. The V and J ends lost 1 base and 0 bases respectively, with 8 bases between them. The CDR3 has 15 amino acids. Looked up from germline, CDR1 is SGHRS and CDR2 is YFSETQ. The CDR3 nucleotides read TGCGCCAGCAGCTTGCGCGGGGATAGCAATCAGCCCCAGCATTTT. Its translation is CASSLRGDSNQPQHF. Complete variable domain (other parts from reference TRBV5-1 and TRBJ1-5): KAGVTQTPRYLIKTRGQQVTLSCSPISGHRSVSWYQQTPGQGLQFLFEYFSETQRNKGNFPGRFSGRQFSNSRSEMNVSTLELGDSALYLCASSLRGDSNQPQHFGDGTRLSIL.

This chain uses TRBV19 with TRBJ2-5, with no clear D. Trimming cost V 7 bases and J 5 bases, with 8 bases left between them. This CDR3 contains 11 residues. Germline CDR1 and CDR2: LNHDA and SQIVND (reference sequence). CDR3 sequence (DNA): TGTGCCAGTACTCTCGGGGAGACCCAGTACTTC. This gives the protein CASTLGETQYF.

The chain joins TRBV5-1 to TRBJ1-1; the match to TRBD1 covers 7 bases. V dropped 4 bases and J dropped 7; count of bases not matched to a gene: 7. CDR1 and CDR2 from the germline V gene are SGHRS and YFSETQ. This CDR3 region has 13 residues. CDR3 nucleotides: TGCGCCAGCAGCCACGGACAGGCGGGTGAAGCTTTCTTT. It specifies CASSHGQAGEAFF.

The chain has TRBV29-1 and TRBJ2-1, with a tentative D call TRBD2 (5 bases). The germline gives CDR1 SQVTM, CDR2 ANQGSEA. Trimming cost V 7 bases and J 7 bases, with 14 bases left between them. The CDR3 length is 12 residues. The CDR3 loop is CSAETGKNEQFF. The CDR3, as DNA: TGCAGCGCCGAGACCGGGAAGAATGAGCAGTTCTTC.

This clone was detected a few times. The chain links TRBV6-5 to TRBJ1-1; the D is unclear. This CDR3 contains 14 residues. Germline V lookup: CDR1 MNHEY, CDR2 SVGAGI. The V end lost 0 bases, the J end lost 1 base, and 6 bases lay between the germline ends. CDR3 loop: CASSYSRGNTEAFF. In nucleotides, the CDR3 is TGTGCCAGCAGTTACTCCCGGGGGAACACTGAAGCTTTCTTT.

V is TRBV4-1 and J is TRBJ1-2, with D unclear. V lost 1 base and J 3 bases, leaving 6 bases between the germline ends. The CDR3 covers 13 residues. Germline assignment: CDR1 MGHRA and CDR2 YSYEKL. CDR3 sequence (DNA): TGCGCCAGCAGCCAAGGCGTCTACTATGGCTACACCTTC. It is translated as CASSQGVYYGYTF.

Regarding this clone: One end of the junction does not line up with germline, which may come from a read error. The J gene is TRBJ1-4, the V gene TRBV25-1; tentative D call: TRBD1 (6 bases). Germline CDR1 MGHDK, CDR2 SYGVNS. CDR3 length equals 15 residues. The CDR3 region is CASSEEDRLNEELFF. The CDR3, as DNA: TGTGCCAGCAGTGAAGAGGACAGATTGAATGAAGAACTGTTTTTT.

V is TRBV6-4 and J is TRBJ1-1; maybe TRBD1 (5 bases). The germline V and J ends were trimmed by 5 bases and 3 bases, with 16 bases remaining between them. CDR1 is MRHNA, CDR2 SNTAGT, per germline. The CDR3 is made up of 15 amino acids. CDR3 loop: CASSRGSSGDTEAFF. CDR3 nucleotides: TGTGCCAGCAGTAGGGGATCCAGTGGGGACACTGAAGCTTTCTTT.